The 5 T cell receptor beta chains listed next were all sequenced from one sample in a study of blood T cells in healthy people across ages. Alongside a J-beta primer mix, a sample-barcoded 5' primer served in a second PCR lasting about 6 to 12 cycles. MiXCR, run by TCRdb on the 5' RACE reads, gives a single entry per CDR3 protein. The sample includes just over 800,000 distinct CDR3 sequences, approximately 67% of them seen just once. The sequenced material came from blood. The receptors come from a man aged 25-45 years in good health.

The chain recombines TRBV4-1 with TRBJ2-1, with a weak D call TRBD2 (5 bases). Trimming shortened V by 1 base and J by 5 bases, and 18 bases separated the two germline ends. This CDR3 comprises 17 residues. Germline loops: CDR1 MGHRA, CDR2 YSYEKL. The CDR3: CASSQGPYPSIDNEQFF. The DNA for the CDR3 is TGCGCCAGCAGCCAAGGACCTTATCCTAGCATCGACAATGAGCAGTTCTTC.

The chain joins TRBV20-1 to TRBJ2-5; D remains ambiguous. The DNA end lines up better with TRBJ2-7; the J call may be wrong. CDR1 is DFQATT, CDR2 SNEGSKA, per germline (reference sequence). CDR3 length: 13 amino acids. The CDR3 DNA sequence: TGCAGTGCTAGAGCGAAGGGTCTATACGAGCAGTACTTC. It yields the protein CSARAKGLYEQYF.

The chain combines TRBV2 with TRBJ2-5; the D gene could be TRBD1 or TRBD2 (5 bases each). Trimming pared 4 bases from V and 1 base from J, leaving 10 bases between. Germline loops: CDR1 SNHLY, CDR2 FYNNEI. The CDR3 consists of 14 residues. CDR3 amino acids: CASSARGTQETQYF. CDR3 in DNA: TGTGCCAGCAGTGCCCGGGGCACCCAAGAGACCCAGTACTTC.

The rearrangement uses TRBV4-1 and TRBJ2-1, with D possibly called TRBD1 or TRBD2 (6 bases each). CDR3 length: 17 residues. The V end was cut by 1 base, the J end by 4 bases, with 17 bases between. Germline CDR1 reads MGHRA; CDR2 reads YSYEKL. CDR3 sequence: CASSQVASGALYNEQFF. The CDR3 DNA reads as TGCGCCAGCAGCCAAGTGGCCTCGGGGGCCCTTTACAATGAGCAGTTCTTC.

The rearrangement uses TRBV2 and TRBJ1-4; maybe TRBD1 (6 bases). Trimming took off 10 bases at V and 4 bases at J, with 19 bases between the two ends. The CDR3 is 15 residues long. Germline CDR1 is SNHLY and CDR2 is FYNNEI. As DNA, the CDR3 is TGTGCCACCCTACACCGACAGGAAATTAATGAAAAACTGTTTTTT. Translation: CATLHRQEINEKLFF.